This T cell receptor (beta chain) was identified during a study of vaccination effects on CD4 cells after COVID-19 (dated by TCRdb to the early 2020s). With respect to the entire study: To identify antigen-specific CD4+ T cell clonotypes by their expansion, the ViraFEST assay first stimulated PBMC with viral peptide pools and then applied TCR sequencing. Two doses of either the BNT162b2 or the mRNA-1273 mRNA SARS-CoV-2 vaccine were administered to participants. Around 2 million PBMC per well were cultured in IMDM with around 5% human AB serum, 10 IU/ml IL-2 and gentamicin, plus 10 ug/ml peptides. The study compared SARS-CoV-2 spike-specific CD4+ TCR repertoires before and after mRNA vaccination in COVID-19 convalescent patients and infection-naive vaccine recipients. A total of around eleven COVID-19 convalescent patients and a handful of SARS-CoV-2-naive healthy vaccine recipients were included in the full study. Cultures from other donors in the study were sequenced using the Oncomine TCR Beta short-read assay on an Illumina iSeq 100. The paper's findings and limits, for the study overall: Among healthy vaccine recipients, nearly all vaccine-induced clones were SARS-CoV-2 mono-reactive, and just 1 of 255 was cross-reactive with common cold coronaviruses. Marked clonal contraction was observed in both infection-induced and vaccine-induced clones at late post-vaccination timepoints, consistent with waning T cell responses. The study was limited by a small number of convalescent patients and lacked early post-infection timepoints.

After 10 to 11 days of culture, CD4+ T cells were isolated with the EasySep CD4+ T cell isolation kit. Healthy vaccine recipients had no prior SARS-CoV-2 infection, confirmed by negative nucleocapsid antibodies before and after vaccination. Half of the culture medium was replaced with fresh IL-2-containing medium on days 3 and 7. Each peptide stimulation condition was cultured in triplicate wells unless otherwise noted. PBMC were separated from whole blood using Ficoll-Paque Plus gradient centrifugation and were then either cryopreserved at -140C or used fresh. Genomic DNA was extracted from cultured CD4+ T cells with the QIAamp micro DNA kit. Libraries were prepared through the immunoSEQ multiplex PCR assay. DNA from the cultured and isolated CD4+ T cells underwent TCR beta CDR3 sequencing. Processing in the source paper ran as follows. The analysis removed non-productive TCR sequences, trimmed reads to the CDR3 region, and retained only CDR3s that were 7 or more amino acids long. Antigen-specific clonotypes were identified using the MANAFEST web app by comparison of expansion in peptide wells against reference cultures. To count as positive, a clone had to show expansion at FDR<0.05 compared with the reference and with all other wells, an odds ratio above 5, and a frequency above 0.1% in two replicate wells. Cross-reactive clonotypes were defined as significantly expanded in SARS-CoV-2 spike wells and in at least one common cold coronavirus spike condition. CDR3 similarity was assessed by Levenshtein distance using the stringdist R package, and unrooted trees were constructed with ape in R 3.6.1. TCRdb stores this immuneACCESS table with in-frame sequences only. Part of the clones is absent; in the studies checked, under half of the shortfall reflects unresolved V genes, and no reason is known for the rest. The DNA gave D and trimming, while V, J and clone size come from that table. In all, the sample holds more than 50,000 clones, and about 83% of those were seen once. Approximately 2.8% of the sample is taken by the ten largest.

The junction shows trimming of 3 bases on V and 5 bases on J, and the gene matches do not reach 0 bases of it. CDR1 is given as SGHAT and CDR2 as FQNNGV, both from the germline V gene. The CDR3 starts with the cysteine, ends with the phenylalanine, and has 14 residues. The sequence is cut down to CDR3 DNA, 42 bases in frame from base 1. Of note for this clone: Its recognized antigen is unknown. Per-base qualities were not stored, and no clone one base away is much larger.

The sequencing used CD4+ T cells from PBMCs cultured without peptide, collected before COVID-19 vaccination. The rearranged chain carries TRBV11-2 and TRBJ2-5; TRBD2 fits 13 bases in the junction. The TCR sequence derives from a human donor who received a COVID-19 vaccine. In nucleotide form, the sequence is TGTGCCAGCAGCTTGACTAGCGGGGGGGAGACCCAGTACTTC. It specifies CASSLTSGGETQYF. Reference TRBV11-2 and TRBJ2-5 genes cover what lies past the CDR3, so the full variable domain is EAGVAQSPRYKIIEKRQSVAFWCNPISGHATLYWYQQILGQGPKLLIQFQNNGVVDDSQLPKDRFSAERLKGVDSTLKIQPAKLEDSAVYLCASSLTSGGETQYFGPGTRLLVL.